This is a list of T cell receptor beta chains from one sample in a study of blood T cell repertoires in COVID-19. Only in-frame clones appear in the TCRdb table, and some are missing; sequencing was by immunoSEQ multiplex PCR. The data hold approximately 150,000 clones, with about 79% observed a single time. The specimen sequenced was peripheral blood. The receptors were gathered from a man in his fifties or sixties with active or convalescent COVID-19. The CDR3 runs from the conserved cysteine through the conserved F or W. The order of the fields is V gene, J gene, D gene, CDR3 protein, CDR3 DNA. A D gene is named only where the DNA matches it firmly.

TRBV9,TRBJ2-3,TRBD2,CASSVAAGSLTDTQYF,TGTGCCAGCAGCGTAGCAGCGGGATCGCTCACAGATACGCAGTATTTT
TRBV7-6,TRBJ1-1,TRBD1,CASSFTGDLNTEAFF,TGTGCCAGCAGCTTTACAGGGGATTTGAACACTGAAGCTTTCTTT
TRBV5-1,TRBJ2-1,TRBD2,CASSLSAGGSEQFF,TGCGCCAGCAGCTTGTCAGCGGGGGGCAGTGAGCAGTTCTTC
TRBV7-9,TRBJ1-1,.,CASRLVLGNTEAFF,TGTGCCAGCAGGCTAGTCCTCGGGAACACTGAAGCTTTCTTT
TRBV24-1,TRBJ1-1,.,CATRSGRTISNTEAFF,TGTGCCACCAGGAGCGGCAGAACAATATCAAACACTGAAGCTTTCTTT
TRBV19,TRBJ2-1,TRBD2,CASSIDQPGLAGSEQFF,TGTGCCAGTAGTATAGATCAGCCGGGACTAGCGGGTAGCGAGCAGTTCTTC
TRBV19,TRBJ1-2,.,CASSTTGVDSFAYTF,TGTGCCAGTAGTACCACTGGGGTGGACAGCTTCGCGTACACCTTC
TRBV6-5,TRBJ2-1,TRBD2,CASSYSISGGGNEQFF,TGTGCCAGCAGTTACTCGATAAGCGGGGGTGGTAATGAGCAGTTCTTC
TRBV18,TRBJ1-3,.,CASSPQQGSGNTIYF,TGTGCCAGCTCACCCCAACAGGGCTCTGGAAACACCATATATTTT
TRBV30,TRBJ2-2,TRBD2,CALEISGGPLHTGELFF,TGTGCCTTGGAGATTTCGGGAGGGCCTCTACACACCGGGGAGCTGTTTTTT
TRBV19,TRBJ2-1,TRBD2,CASSQGLAGVRNEQFF,TGTGCCAGTAGCCAGGGACTAGCGGGAGTACGCAATGAGCAGTTCTTC